The rows below give T cell receptor beta chains drawn from one sample of a study of blood T cell repertoires in COVID-19. Assay: immunoSEQ multiplex PCR; the TCRdb copy retains only in-frame clones and omits some. In the table there are some 270,000 clones, approximately 85% of which are singletons. Sequenced sample: peripheral blood. The receptors were sampled from a human donor with COVID-19, enrolled during active disease. The donor label of this sample is uncertain. CDR3s include the opening cysteine and the closing phenylalanine or tryptophan. D genes are given only for firm matches. Rows give clone size only sometimes, using once, few, many, or a class for an expanded clone.

DNA	CDR3	size	D	J	V
TGTGCCAGCAGCTCTATAGAGACCCAGTACTTC	CASSSIETQYF	-	-	TRBJ2-5	TRBV7-9
TGTGCCAGCAGCTTAGTACGAACAGGCGGAGAGACCCAGTACTTC	CASSLVRTGGETQYF	-	-	TRBJ2-5	TRBV7-2
TGTGCCAGCGGGGGGGACGGCAGCACAGATACGCAGTATTTT	CASGGDGSTDTQYF	-	TRBD2	TRBJ2-3	TRBV9
TGTGCCAGCAGCTTGGAAGGACAGGGGCTTCATGGCTACACCTTC	CASSLEGQGLHGYTF	once	TRBD1	TRBJ1-2	TRBV5-4
TGTGCCTGGATCCGCCCTAGCGGCCAAGAGACCCAGTACTTC	CAWIRPSGQETQYF	-	TRBD2	TRBJ2-5	TRBV30
TGTGCCAGCAGCCCGAGGGAGTTTCATAGCAATCAGCCCCAGCATTTT	CASSPREFHSNQPQHF	-	-	TRBJ1-5	TRBV7-8
TGCGCCAGCAGCTTGATCCCGCCCAGCGGGTACCCGAACACTGAAGCTTTCTTT	CASSLIPPSGYPNTEAFF	-	-	TRBJ1-1	TRBV5-1
TGTGCCAGCAGTTACTCCCGATCTTCCGGGGGGTGGCATTTT	CASSYSRSSGGWHF	-	-	TRBJ1-5	TRBV6-5
TGTGCCAGCAGTCCAAAAGCGGGAGGAGCCTACGAGCAGTACTTC	CASSPKAGGAYEQYF	-	TRBD2	TRBJ2-7	TRBV6-5
TGTGCCAGCAGTAGAACAGGGGCCCTAACTGGAAACACCATATATTTT	CASSRTGALTGNTIYF	once	TRBD1	TRBJ1-3	TRBV6-6
TGCGCCAGCAGCCCTCAGGGTAGTGGGACTGAAGCTTTCTTT	CASSPQGSGTEAFF	-	-	TRBJ1-1	TRBV5-1
TGTGCCAGCAGCGTGCAGGGGTCCACCTATAATTCACCCCTCCACTTT	CASSVQGSTYNSPLHF	-	-	TRBJ1-6	TRBV9
TGTGCCAGCAGTGCGGACAGGGTTTCGGGCAATCAGCCCCAGCATTTT	CASSADRVSGNQPQHF	-	TRBD1	TRBJ1-5	TRBV6-1
TGTGCCAGCAGCTTAGCCGGGACAGGGTTTGCTGAAGCTTTCTTT	CASSLAGTGFAEAFF	-	TRBD1	TRBJ1-1	TRBV7-9
TGTGCCAGTAGTACCGTAGGGGGGACAGGGGTCCCCGGGGAGCCCCAGCATTTT	CASSTVGGTGVPGEPQHF	once	TRBD1	TRBJ1-5	TRBV19
TGTGCTAGTAGCGGGAGGGCGGGCACAGATACGCAGTATTTT	CASSGRAGTDTQYF	-	TRBD2	TRBJ2-3	TRBV12-5
TGTGCCAGCAGCGTAGATCTCGCAGGGCCGAACTATGGCTACACCTTC	CASSVDLAGPNYGYTF	-	-	TRBJ1-2	TRBV9
TGTGCCAGTAGTATATCCTCGAACAGCTATGGCTACACCTTC	CASSISSNSYGYTF	once	-	TRBJ1-2	TRBV19
TGTGCCCTGGGGAGACTCTACAATGAGCAGTTCTTC	CALGRLYNEQFF	few	-	TRBJ2-1	TRBV6-4
TGTGCCAGCAGCCTAGGGGGGAACACCGGGGAGCTGTTTTTT	CASSLGGNTGELFF	-	-	TRBJ2-2	TRBV7-3
TGTGCCTGGAGTGTAAGTGGGAGCACTGAAGCTTTCTTT	CAWSVSGSTEAFF	-	-	TRBJ1-1	TRBV30
TGCAGCGTTGAAGAGCTTCGGACAGGGGACGGCTACACCTTC	CSVEELRTGDGYTF	-	TRBD1	TRBJ1-2	TRBV29-1
TGTGCCACCAGCATAGACAGGGGCGCCCTCGGCTACACCTTC	CATSIDRGALGYTF	-	TRBD1	TRBJ1-2	TRBV15
TGCGCCAGCAGCGCCGGACACAGGAACACTGAAGCTTTCTTT	CASSAGHRNTEAFF	-	-	TRBJ1-1	TRBV5-1
TGTGCCAGCAGTGAGACAGGGCTGTTCCAAGAGACCCAGTACTTC	CASSETGLFQETQYF	-	TRBD1	TRBJ2-5	TRBV2
TGTGCCAGCAGTGAGTCGGGACTAGCGGGGAATGAGCAGTTCTTC	CASSESGLAGNEQFF	-	TRBD2	TRBJ2-1	TRBV2
TGTGCCAGCAGCCTCCAGTTTAATCAGCCCCAGCATTTT	CASSLQFNQPQHF	-	-	TRBJ1-5	TRBV6-5
TGTGCCAGTAGTTCCCGGACAGGTGGCGAGCAGTACTTC	CASSSRTGGEQYF	few	TRBD1	TRBJ2-7	TRBV19
TGTGCCAGCAGCTTATCCGGGACTAGCGGGAGCTACGAGCAGTACTTC	CASSLSGTSGSYEQYF	-	TRBD2	TRBJ2-7	TRBV7-2
TGTGCCAGCAGCCCCCCACGGGGAGGGACTGAAGCTTTCTTT	CASSPPRGGTEAFF	few	-	TRBJ1-1	TRBV7-9
TGTGCCAGTAGTTCAAGGACAGGCACCGAGAGCAATCAGCCCCAGCATTTT	CASSSRTGTESNQPQHF	-	TRBD1	TRBJ1-5	TRBV19
TGTGCCAGCAGTTTACCGGGTTTATACTATGGCTACACCTTC	CASSLPGLYYGYTF	-	-	TRBJ1-2	TRBV28
TGTGCCAGCAGCCCCCTCCGTTCTGGAAACACCATATATTTT	CASSPLRSGNTIYF	-	-	TRBJ1-3	TRBV9